This is a list of T cell receptor beta chains from one sample in a study of vaccination effects on CD4 cells after COVID-19. The antigens for these receptors are not known. Sequencing was performed with immunoSEQ multiplex PCR; in TCRdb, only in-frame clones are kept and a portion is missing. The sample lists over 65,000 clones; roughly three quarters were seen once. The sequencing here drew on CD4+ T cells from PBMCs cultured without peptide, taken before COVID-19 vaccination. The receptors originated from a human donor who received a COVID-19 vaccine. CDR3s include the opening cysteine and the closing phenylalanine or tryptophan. A D gene is named only where the DNA matches it firmly. Only some rows state a clone size, as once, few, many or a class for expanded clones.

J gene | D gene | V gene | clone size | CDR3 DNA | CDR3 protein
TRBJ1-2 | . | TRBV19 | . | TGTGCCAGCTCACAGGGAGCTCCTCTCTATGGCTACACCTTC | CASSQGAPLYGYTF
TRBJ1-1 | . | TRBV5-4 | . | TGTGCCAGCAGCTTGGGAACCCAGATGAACACTGAAGCTTTCTTT | CASSLGTQMNTEAFF
TRBJ2-5 | . | TRBV5-1 | . | TGCGCCAGCAGCTTCCTGCCCGTGGGACAAGAGACCCAGTACTTC | CASSFLPVGQETQYF
TRBJ1-2 | . | TRBV2 | . | TGTGCCAGCACTAGGGACGGGCCTTCCGTGGGCTACACCTTC | CASTRDGPSVGYTF
TRBJ2-3 | TRBD1 | TRBV7-9 | . | TGTGCCAGCAGCTTGGGCAGGGGGCGTGCAGATACGCAGTATTTT | CASSLGRGRADTQYF
TRBJ1-1 | . | TRBV9 | . | TGTGCCAGCAGCGTAGCTATGGGCACTGAAGCTTTCTTT | CASSVAMGTEAFF
TRBJ2-5 | . | TRBV2 | . | TGTGCCAGCACGGTTGACAGACAAGAGACCCAGTACTTC | CASTVDRQETQYF
TRBJ1-5 | . | TRBV7-2 | . | TGTGCCAGCAGCTTAGTTGCGGGGGGGGTGGCGCAGCCCCAGCATTTT | CASSLVAGGVAQPQHF
TRBJ1-2 | TRBD1 | TRBV6-5 | . | TGTGCCAGCAGTTACGGGGGACAGAGCTATGGCTACACCTTC | CASSYGGQSYGYTF
TRBJ2-3 | . | TRBV28 | . | TGTGCCAGCAGTAGGGACCCGACCTATACGCAGTATTTT | CASSRDPTYTQYF
TRBJ2-1 | TRBD2 | TRBV7-2 | . | TGTGCCAGCAGTCCCCGCGGGACTAGCGGTTACAATGAGCAGTTCTTC | CASSPRGTSGYNEQFF
TRBJ1-6 | . | TRBV9 | few | TGTGCCAGCAGCCTAGGGACCCGGAATTCACCCCTCCACTTT | CASSLGTRNSPLHF
TRBJ1-2 | . | TRBV7-2 | once | TGTGCCAGCAGCTTAGCGGGTCAGATTACCAACTATGGCTACACCTTC | CASSLAGQITNYGYTF
TRBJ2-1 | . | TRBV6-5 | few | TGTGCCAGCAAATGGGTGGAAGGGGTTGGTGAGCAGTTCTTC | CASKWVEGVGEQFF
TRBJ1-6 | . | TRBV2 | . | TGTGCCAGCAGACCGGGAGATTATTCACCCCTCCACTTT | CASRPGDYSPLHF
TRBJ1-5 | . | TRBV6-1 | . | TGTGCCAGCAGTGAACTAGACAGACCCAATCAGCCCCAGCATTTT | CASSELDRPNQPQHF
TRBJ1-2 | TRBD1 | TRBV3-1/TRBV3-2 | . | TGTGCCAGCAGCCAAGAGTCGACAGGGGTCTATGGCTACACCTTC | CASSQESTGVYGYTF
TRBJ2-6 | . | TRBV6-5 | . | TGTGCCAGCGAGGCCGGGGATGGGGCCAACGTCCTGACTTTC | CASEAGDGANVLTF
TRBJ2-3 | TRBD2 | TRBV3-1/TRBV3-2 | . | TGTGCCAGCAGCCAAGACGCCGGGATAGGACTAGTTAGAGATACGCAGTATTTT | CASSQDAGIGLVRDTQYF
TRBJ2-5 | TRBD1 | TRBV24-1 | . | TGTGCCACCAGTCCCACAGGGGGCCGAGAGACCCAGTACTTC | CATSPTGGRETQYF
TRBJ2-3 | TRBD2 | TRBV19 | once | TGTGCCAGTATGGATGGGAGGCGGGGGGGTTTCACAGATACGCAGTATTTT | CASMDGRRGGFTDTQYF
TRBJ2-5 | . | TRBV5-1 | once | TGCGCCAGCAGCACCGCCAATGGAGAGACCCAGTACTTC | CASSTANGETQYF
TRBJ2-2 | . | TRBV19 | once | TGTGCCAGTAGTGGCGGAGGGCCGGGCCCCGGGGAGCTGTTTTTT | CASSGGGPGPGELFF
TRBJ1-2 | . | TRBV6-2/TRBV6-3 | . | TGTGCCAGCAGTTCTCAGGGTTTGAATGGCTACACCTTC | CASSSQGLNGYTF
TRBJ2-1 | TRBD1 | TRBV5-6 | . | TGTGCCAGCAGGCTTAGGGGGGGACAGGGAAGATACAATGAGCAGTTCTTC | CASRLRGGQGRYNEQFF
TRBJ2-5 | . | TRBV11-3 | . | TGTGCCAGCAGCTTGGGTCTCTCGGAGACCCAGTACTTC | CASSLGLSETQYF
TRBJ1-1 | . | TRBV25-1 | . | TGTGCCAGCAGTGCGGCCACCAAAGCTTTCTTT | CASSAATKAFF
TRBJ2-5 | . | TRBV29-1 | . | TGCAGCGTCCGATGGCAACAGGAGACCCAGTACTTC | CSVRWQQETQYF
TRBJ2-2 | TRBD1 | TRBV19 | . | TGTGCCAGTATCACGACAGGGGGCCTGAACACCGGGGAGCTGTTTTTT | CASITTGGLNTGELFF
TRBJ1-2 | . | TRBV5-1 | . | TGCGCCAGCAGCCAGGGACACCAGAATAACTATGGCTACACCTTC | CASSQGHQNNYGYTF
TRBJ2-1 | . | TRBV7-3 | . | TGTGCCAGCAGCTTATCGGCCAGGGCCTACAATGAGCAGTTCTTC | CASSLSARAYNEQFF
TRBJ2-3 | . | TRBV15 | . | TGTGCCACCAGCAGAGACGGGAGAGGAGCGGTGGTGGGAGATACGCAGTATTTT | CATSRDGRGAVVGDTQYF
TRBJ2-4 | TRBD2 | TRBV2 | once | TGTGCCAGCATGGGCGGACGGGGGGGCGGAAACATTCAGTACTTC | CASMGGRGGGNIQYF
TRBJ1-5 | TRBD1 | TRBV6-5 | . | TGTGCCAGCAGCCGGGACAGGGCTCAGCCCCAGCATTTT | CASSRDRAQPQHF
TRBJ1-1 | . | TRBV4-3 | . | TGCGCCAGCAGCCAAGTGGCCTTCCAGAACACTGAAGCTTTCTTT | CASSQVAFQNTEAFF
TRBJ2-5 | . | TRBV21-1 | . | TGTGCCAGCAGCAAAGATCCGGGGGGCTTGTCGGAGACCCAGTACTTC | CASSKDPGGLSETQYF
TRBJ1-5 | . | TRBV27 | few | TGTGCCAGCAGTCCCGCGGGGGGCAGGGTAGGCCAGCCCCAGCATTTT | CASSPAGGRVGQPQHF
TRBJ2-5 | TRBD1 | TRBV11-2 | . | TGTGCCAGCAGCCCCCAGACAGGGGGCGGGGAGACCCAGTACTTC | CASSPQTGGGETQYF
TRBJ1-2 | . | TRBV19 | few | TGTGCCAGTAGGCCCCCATCTGGGGGCTCCGGCCGGAGCTACACCTTC | CASRPPSGGSGRSYTF
TRBJ1-1 | . | TRBV7-8 | . | TGTGCCAGCAGCTTAGGAGATACAGGGTACTTCACTGAAGCTTTCTTT | CASSLGDTGYFTEAFF
TRBJ1-1 | TRBD1 | TRBV5-6 | . | TGTGCCAGCACCAACTACAGGGGCTGGGGTGAAGCTTTCTTT | CASTNYRGWGEAFF
TRBJ2-1 | . | TRBV11-3 | . | TGTGCCAGCAGCCCTAGGGGATTGGGCGAGCAGTTCTTC | CASSPRGLGEQFF
TRBJ1-3 | . | TRBV12-3/TRBV12-4 | once | TGTGCCAGCAGATTAACTGGAAACACCATATATTTT | CASRLTGNTIYF